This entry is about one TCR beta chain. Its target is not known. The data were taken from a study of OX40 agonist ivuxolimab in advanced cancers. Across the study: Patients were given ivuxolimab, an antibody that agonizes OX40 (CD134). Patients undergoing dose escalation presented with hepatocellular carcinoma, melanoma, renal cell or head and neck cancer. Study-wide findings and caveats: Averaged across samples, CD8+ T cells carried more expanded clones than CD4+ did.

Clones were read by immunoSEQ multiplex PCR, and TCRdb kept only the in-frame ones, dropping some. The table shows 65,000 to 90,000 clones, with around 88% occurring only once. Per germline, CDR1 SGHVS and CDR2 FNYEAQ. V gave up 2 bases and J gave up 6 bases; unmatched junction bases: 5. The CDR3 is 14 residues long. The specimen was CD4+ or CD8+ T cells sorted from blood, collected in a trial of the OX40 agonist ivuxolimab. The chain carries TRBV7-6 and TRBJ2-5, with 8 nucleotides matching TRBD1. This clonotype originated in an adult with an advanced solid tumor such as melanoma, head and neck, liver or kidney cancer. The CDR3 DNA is TGTGCCAGCAGCTTACCGGACAGGGACCAGACCCAGTACTTC. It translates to CASSLPDRDQTQYF.